Below are 18 T cell receptor beta chains sequenced from a single sample in a study of cytomegalovirus exposure and HLA in healthy donors. In the PCR, 60 Vbeta and 13 Jbeta primers were used. The data were produced by immunoSEQ multiplex PCR, yet TCRdb's version contains in-frame clones alone and is incomplete. The table lists roughly 190,000 clones, around 77% of them singletons. The source material was PBMCs. Source of these receptors: a female donor in good health and CMV-seronegative.

This chain joins TRBV5-1 and TRBJ1-1; maybe TRBD1 (5 bases). Germline V gene sequence: CDR1 SGHRS, CDR2 YFSETQ. Trimming pared 4 bases from V and 1 base from J, leaving 8 bases between. The CDR3 runs 13 residues. The CDR3 nucleotides read TGCGCCAGCAGCGGGGGAGGGAACACTGAAGCTTTCTTT. Translated: CASSGGGNTEAFF.

This clone has just one count. The V gene is TRBV30, the J gene TRBJ1-2, with 8 bases identical to TRBD1. CDR3 length: 14 amino acids. Trimming removed 4 bases from V and 0 bases from J; junction bases left unmatched: 4. Germline V gene lookup returns CDR1 GTSNPN and CDR2 SVGIG (reference sequence). DNA of the CDR3: TGTGCCTGGACCCCGGACAGGGCTAACTATGGCTACACCTTC. This encodes CAWTPDRANYGYTF.

The V call is TRBV5-6, the J call TRBJ2-2, with a possible D match to TRBD1 (5 bases). This CDR3 comprises 16 residues. The V and J ends lost 0 bases and 1 base respectively, with 10 bases between them. Germline V gene data show CDR1 as SGHDT and CDR2 as YYEEEE. The CDR3 DNA follows: TGTGCCAGCAGCTTGGTGGGGCAGGGGAACACCGGGGAGCTGTTTTTT. Amino acid sequence: CASSLVGQGNTGELFF.

The chain combines TRBV7-9 with TRBJ1-4; TRBD1 is a possible D gene (5 bases). V lost 1 base, J lost 7 bases, and 10 bases lay in between. Per germline, CDR1 SEHNR and CDR2 FQNEAQ (reference sequence). The CDR3 contains 14 residues. CDR3 DNA: TGTGCCAGCAGCTTAGGGGGGGGGAGTGAAAAACTGTTTTTT. Translating gives CASSLGGGSEKLFF. The full variable domain, with the rest looked up from reference TRBV7-9 and TRBJ1-4, is DTGVSQNPRHKITKRGQNVTFRCDPISEHNRLYWYRQTLGQGPEFLTYFQNEAQLEKSRLLSDRFSAERPKGSFSTLEIQRTEQGDSAMYLCASSLGGGSEKLFFGSGTQLSVL.

A few counts support this clone. The rearrangement links TRBV18 to TRBJ2-5, with a tentative D call TRBD1 (6 bases). This CDR3 contains 16 residues. V shed 2 bases and J shed 5 bases, with 18 bases lying between them. Germline V gene sequence: CDR1 KGHSH, CDR2 LQKENI. The CDR3 DNA reads as TGTGCCAGCTCACCAAGTTTTACAGGGACGGGTGAGACCCAGTACTTC. Amino acid sequence: CASSPSFTGTGETQYF.

The chain joins TRBV7-2 to TRBJ2-7, with 7 bases fitting TRBD2. The germline CDR1 and CDR2 sequences are SGHTA and FQGNSA. V trimming: 5 bases; J trimming: 4 bases; junction bases outside the gene matches: 8. This CDR3 is built from 14 residues. The CDR3 region has the DNA TGTGCCAGCAGCCCCGGGGGGAACCCGTACGAGCAGTACTTC. Translated, it gives CASSPGGNPYEQYF.

V gene TRBV5-6 combines with J gene TRBJ1-2, with D perhaps TRBD1 (6 bases). The V and J ends lost 2 bases and 7 bases respectively, with 9 bases between them. Germline lookup yields CDR1 SGHDT and CDR2 YYEEEE. The CDR3 sequence is 12 residues long. The DNA of the CDR3 is TGTGCCAGCAGCTTACAGGGCGGTGGCTACACCTTC. Its protein product is CASSLQGGGYTF.

This chain links TRBV7-2 with TRBJ2-1, with D possibly matching TRBD1 (5 bases). Trimming stripped 1 base from V and 0 bases from J, with 13 bases between. The CDR3 sequence is 17 residues long. Germline CDR1 SGHTA, CDR2 FQGNSA. CDR3 in DNA: TGTGCCAGCAGCTTAGATACAGGACGCTCCTCCTACAATGAGCAGTTCTTC. Its translation is CASSLDTGRSSYNEQFF.

In DNA form, the CDR3 reads TGTGCCAGCAGCCAGGGGACAGGGACTGAAAAACTGTTTTTT. Its translation is CASSQGTGTEKLFF. The chain carries TRBV5-5 and TRBJ1-4; 9 nucleotides line up with TRBD1. The germline gives CDR1 SGHKS, CDR2 YYEKEE (reference sequence). After removal of 4 bases from V and 7 bases from J, the junction contained 5 bases not matched to a gene. The CDR3 loop spans 14 amino acids. The full variable domain, rest sourced from reference TRBV5-5 and TRBJ1-4, is DAGVTQSPTHLIKTRGQQVTLRCSPISGHKSVSWYQQVLGQGPQFIFQYYEKEERGRGNFPDRFSARQFPNYSSELNVNALLLGDSALYLCASSQGTGTEKLFFGSGTQLSVL.

V is TRBV4-3 and J is TRBJ1-3, with D unclear. This CDR3 region has 15 residues. The ends were cut back, 0 bases at V and 0 bases at J, with 6 bases in the middle. CDR1 and CDR2 from the germline V gene are LGHNA and YSLEER. CDR3 loop: CASSQDRPSGNTIYF. The DNA for the CDR3 is TGCGCCAGCAGCCAAGACAGGCCCTCTGGAAACACCATATATTTT.

This clone came up once. The chain combines TRBV10-2 with TRBJ1-1, with 7 bases matching TRBD1. With V trimmed by 6 bases and J by 6 bases, 1 base remained unmatched. The CDR3 extends over 11 amino acids. Germline CDR1 and CDR2: WSHSY and SAAADI. This chain's CDR3 is CASRQGSEAFF. The CDR3 DNA reads as TGCGCCAGCAGACAGGGGTCTGAAGCTTTCTTT.

V is TRBV29-1 and J is TRBJ1-1; no definite D call. V was shortened by 6 bases and J by 0 bases, with 17 bases between the two germline ends. Germline-derived CDR1 and CDR2 are SQVTM and ANQGSEA. This CDR3 has 15 amino acids. The CDR3 loop is CSVATFSGLNTEAFF. The CDR3 region has the DNA TGCAGCGTGGCGACGTTTTCGGGGTTGAACACTGAAGCTTTCTTT.

V gene TRBV4-2 combines with J gene TRBJ2-7; TRBD1 is a possible D gene (5 bases). The ends were cut back, 1 base at V and 7 bases at J, with 14 bases in the middle. The CDR3 spans 14 residues. The germline V gene has CDR1 LGHNA and CDR2 YNFKEQ. The CDR3 DNA reads as TGTGCCAGCAGCCAAGGAGTAGGGGTCGGGGAGCAGTACTTC. It specifies CASSQGVGVGEQYF.

This chain links TRBV11-2 with TRBJ2-1, with 8 nucleotides matching TRBD2. With V trimmed by 1 base and J by 6 bases, 5 bases remained unmatched. The germline CDR1 and CDR2 sequences are SGHAT and FQNNGV. The CDR3 is 15 residues long. The CDR3 bases are TGTGCCAGCAGCTTAGTCCGGGGGGGCGGCAATGAGCAGTTCTTC. This codes for CASSLVRGGGNEQFF.

The chain employs TRBV7-3 and TRBJ2-3; TRBD2 agrees at 8 bases. Germline CDR1 SGHTA, CDR2 FQGTGA. V dropped 2 bases and J dropped 1; count of bases not matched to a gene: 5. The CDR3 has 16 residues. The CDR3 DNA follows: TGTGCCAGCAGCTTAGGAGCGGGGGCCCGCACAGATACGCAGTATTTT. Amino acids: CASSLGAGARTDTQYF.

The chain has TRBV30 and TRBJ2-3; 10 nucleotides align to TRBD2. Looked up from germline, CDR1 is GTSNPN and CDR2 is SVGIG (reference sequence). The V segment lost 0 bases and the J segment 1 base; nucleotides outside the gene matches: 10. The CDR3 runs to 18 residues. The DNA of the CDR3 is TGTGCCTGGAGTGTATGGCTAGCGGGGGTCTCTGGCACAGATACGCAGTATTTT. As protein: CAWSVWLAGVSGTDTQYF.

The chain carries TRBV28 and TRBJ1-3; D is undetermined. Trimming removed 4 bases from V and 1 base from J, with 17 bases in between. The germline gives CDR1 MDHEN, CDR2 SYDVKM. This CDR3 is 17 amino acids long. This CDR3 is CASSSRRFLVSGNTIYF. The CDR3 DNA reads TGTGCCAGCAGTTCCCGCAGGTTTTTGGTGTCTGGAAACACCATATATTTT.

This clone was seen just once. V and J are TRBV11-2 and TRBJ2-3; D is possibly TRBD1 (6 bases). The germline V and J ends were trimmed by 1 base and 1 base, with 6 bases remaining between them. The CDR3 is 14 amino acids. Germline V gene sequence: CDR1 SGHAT, CDR2 FQNNGV. The CDR3 nucleotides read TGTGCCAGCAGCTTAGGGACAGGCACAGATACGCAGTATTTT. It specifies CASSLGTGTDTQYF.